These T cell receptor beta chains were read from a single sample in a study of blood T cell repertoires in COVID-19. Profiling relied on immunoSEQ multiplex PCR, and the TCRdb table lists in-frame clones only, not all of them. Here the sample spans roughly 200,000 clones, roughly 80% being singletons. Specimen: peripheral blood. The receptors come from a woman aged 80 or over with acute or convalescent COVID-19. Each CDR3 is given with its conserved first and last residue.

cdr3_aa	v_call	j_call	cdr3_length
CASSLDSGGYNEQFF	TRBV7-2	TRBJ2-1	15
CASSLGTSGAGYRNIQYF	TRBV5-1	TRBJ2-4	18
CASGLAGGPFYEQYF	TRBV6-5	TRBJ2-7	15
CASSLRQFIEVKNTEAFF	TRBV5-1	TRBJ1-1	18
CSVAGGASDTQYF	TRBV29-1	TRBJ2-3	13
CASSLAGGPDETQYF	TRBV3-1/TRBV3-2	TRBJ2-5	15
CASSLEIPGQLNTEAFF	TRBV6-6	TRBJ1-1	17
CASSGGGGAFTEAFF	TRBV9	TRBJ1-1	15
CASSQARQNTEAFF	TRBV4-2	TRBJ1-1	14
CASSSGQYYEQYF	TRBV12-3/TRBV12-4	TRBJ2-7	13
CASSRDRNYYGYTF	TRBV6-5	TRBJ1-2	14
CASSLELWVTDTQYF	TRBV7-9	TRBJ2-3	15
CASSLSETLEQYF	TRBV7-6	TRBJ2-7	13
CASSPPGNMNTEAFF	TRBV18	TRBJ1-1	15
CASSSPRDRAPYEQYF	TRBV7-6	TRBJ2-7	16
CASSATGGRTEAFF	TRBV11-2	TRBJ1-1	14
CASSFGQNYGYTF	TRBV12-3/TRBV12-4	TRBJ1-2	13
CASSLFTGGDYGYTF	TRBV5-1	TRBJ1-2	15
CASRARQGIGAYEQYF	TRBV2	TRBJ2-7	16
CASSSLAGVNEQFF	TRBV11-1	TRBJ2-1	14
CASSRDRYNEQFF	TRBV19	TRBJ2-1	13
CASSLASPPDTQYF	TRBV28	TRBJ2-3	14
CASSLAGGFSYNEQFF	TRBV7-9	TRBJ2-1	16
CASSSPGQSNTEAFF	TRBV19	TRBJ1-1	15
CSVDPTDRFANYGYTF	TRBV29-1	TRBJ1-2	16
CASSAGQGLDEKLFF	TRBV5-1	TRBJ1-4	15
CASNGLAGVAETQYF	TRBV16	TRBJ2-5	15
CASNQGLTYGYTF	TRBV7-2	TRBJ1-2	13
CASKSGHGGQGAFYEQYF	TRBV28	TRBJ2-7	18